This passage covers 20 T cell receptor beta chains from one sample sequenced in a study of T cell changes during pregnancy in multiple sclerosis. The protocol was immunoSEQ multiplex PCR, while the TCRdb copy is restricted to in-frame clones and leaves out a portion. The table has approximately 25,000 clones, approximately 89% seen once. The material was CD8+ T cells from peripheral blood mononuclear cells, obtained in the first trimester of pregnancy. All receptors derive from a female donor in good health, enrolled as a control in a pregnancy study.

The chain uses TRBV7-9 and TRBJ2-7; D remains unclear. This CDR3 is 13 amino acids long. Germline lookup yields CDR1 SEHNR and CDR2 FQNEAQ (reference sequence). V was pared by 1 base and J by 3 bases, with 7 bases between. This CDR3 is CASSLGVRYEQYF. DNA of the CDR3: TGTGCCAGCAGCTTAGGTGTGCGCTACGAGCAGTACTTC.

This clone was counted once. V usage is TRBV5-1 and J usage is TRBJ2-3, with unresolved D. The CDR3 spans 14 residues. The V and J ends lost 2 bases and 4 bases respectively, with 11 bases between them. CDR1 and CDR2 from the germline V gene are SGHRS and YFSETQ. CDR3 nucleotides: TGCGCCAGCAGCTTTCAGGATAAGCCAGATACGCAGTATTTT. Amino acids: CASSFQDKPDTQYF.

This chain connects TRBV15 to TRBJ2-5; 7 nucleotides match TRBD1. The germline gives CDR1 LNHNV, CDR2 YYDKDF (reference sequence). This CDR3 spans 15 amino acids. V lost 1 base, J lost 5 bases, and 7 bases stayed unmatched. CDR3 sequence: CATSRGDRASETQYF. The CDR3 DNA sequence: TGTGCCACCAGCAGAGGTGACAGGGCGTCCGAGACCCAGTACTTC.

The chain has TRBV2 and TRBJ2-2; D is undetermined. Trimming removed 0 bases at V and 4 bases at J, with 15 bases between. Germline V gene lookup returns CDR1 SNHLY and CDR2 FYNNEI. This CDR3 region has 17 residues. CDR3 bases: TGTGCCAGCAGTGAAGCAGGTCCGGGTTCGGGCACCGGGGAGCTGTTTTTT. It codes for CASSEAGPGSGTGELFF.

This clone occurred once. This chain connects TRBV7-9 to TRBJ1-1, with a possible D match to TRBD1 (6 bases). CDR1 SEHNR and CDR2 FQNEAQ come from the germline V gene (reference sequence). The CDR3 covers 17 residues. Trimming cost V 0 bases and J 3 bases, with 17 bases left between them. This CDR3 reads CASSLAWGVAGDTEAFF. In nucleotides, the CDR3 is TGTGCCAGCAGCTTAGCGTGGGGTGTAGCAGGGGACACTGAAGCTTTCTTT.

The genes are TRBV10-3 and TRBJ2-7; possible D gene TRBD1, 6 bases. Germline V gene sequence: CDR1 ENHRY, CDR2 SYGVKD. The CDR3 runs 12 residues. V was cut by 2 bases and J by 6 bases, with 8 bases left in between. The CDR3 DNA follows: TGTGCCATCAGTGAGGAGGGGGTCGAGCAGTACTTC. This sequence encodes CAISEEGVEQYF.

V gene TRBV5-6 combines with J gene TRBJ2-3; 9 nucleotides line up with TRBD1. The CDR3 runs 13 residues. Germline V CDR1 and CDR2: SGHDT, YYEEEE. The V gene end was trimmed by 7 bases and the J gene end by 4 bases; junction bases not matched to a gene: 4. This CDR3 reads CASVGQGADTQYF. The CDR3 coding sequence is TGTGCCAGCGTGGGACAGGGCGCAGATACGCAGTATTTT.

This clone was seen once. The chain employs TRBV19 and TRBJ1-3; D not resolved. CDR3 length equals 16 residues. Germline CDR1 and CDR2: LNHDA and SQIVND (reference sequence). The V gene lost 5 bases and the J gene lost 7 bases, with 21 bases spanning the gap. CDR3 DNA: TGTGCCAGTAGTTCTCGACTGGAGGTATTTACGAACACCATATATTTT. Protein: CASSSRLEVFTNTIYF.

The chain combines TRBV9 with TRBJ2-7; D is unresolved. The V gene lost 0 bases and the J gene lost 2 bases, with 12 bases spanning the gap. The CDR3 is 15 residues long. Germline assignment: CDR1 SGDLS and CDR2 YYNGEE. CDR3 DNA: TGTGCCAGCAGCGTAGATGGGCCCCGGACCTACGAGCAGTACTTC. It yields the protein CASSVDGPRTYEQYF.

This clone has just one count. J is TRBJ2-7 and V is TRBV15; 9 positions match TRBD1. The CDR3 is 14 amino acids. Germline assignment: CDR1 LNHNV and CDR2 YYDKDF (reference sequence). J lost 6 bases, V lost 6 bases, and 9 bases had no gene match. The CDR3 sequence is CATSRDRESSEQYF. In DNA, the CDR3 is TGTGCCACCAGTAGGGACAGGGAATCATCCGAGCAGTACTTC.

This rearrangement joins TRBV7-9 to TRBJ1-4; D unclear. Trimming stripped 5 bases from V and 0 bases from J, with 4 bases between. The CDR3 sequence is 13 residues long. The germline gives CDR1 SEHNR, CDR2 FQNEAQ (reference sequence). CDR3: CASSPATNEKLFF. The CDR3 nucleotides read TGTGCCAGCAGCCCGGCAACTAATGAAAAACTGTTTTTT.

In the case of this clone: A junction boundary mismatches the germline segment, possibly from a read error. This chain connects TRBV7-7 to TRBJ2-1; 9 nucleotides align to TRBD2. Germline assignment: CDR1 SSHAT and CDR2 FNYEAQ (reference sequence). CDR3 length equals 20 residues. As DNA, the CDR3 is TGTGCTAGCAGCTTACCAAGACTAGCGGAAACGAGGAGGGTGGGCAATGAGCAGTTCTTC. As protein: CASSLPRLAETRRVGNEQFF.

The chain joins TRBV4-1 to TRBJ2-5, with a tentative D call TRBD2 (5 bases). Trimming took off 1 base at V and 4 bases at J, with 13 bases between the two ends. CDR1 is MGHRA and CDR2 is YSYEKL in the germline V gene. The CDR3 spans 15 residues. The CDR3 DNA reads TGCGCCAGCAGCCAAGGAGATTCTAGCAGAGAGACCCAGTACTTC. Translation gives CASSQGDSSRETQYF.

The chain carries TRBV27 and TRBJ2-7, with 7 bases fitting TRBD2. The CDR3 is 16 amino acids. V trimming: 5 bases; J trimming: 3 bases; junction bases outside the gene matches: 13. Germline loops: CDR1 MNHEY, CDR2 SMNVEV (reference sequence). CDR3 residues: CASSGGVAGMNYEQYF. CDR3 coding DNA: TGTGCCAGCAGTGGGGGGGTTGCAGGGATGAACTACGAGCAGTACTTC.

The chain uses TRBV6-1 and TRBJ1-1, with D possibly matching TRBD1 (5 bases). The CDR3 is 13 amino acids. The ends were cut back, 8 bases at V and 3 bases at J, with 13 bases in the middle. Germline V gene data show CDR1 as MNHNS and CDR2 as SASEGT. The CDR3 protein is CASWAGWDTEAFF. CDR3 coding DNA: TGTGCCAGCTGGGCAGGGTGGGACACTGAAGCTTTCTTT.

This chain uses TRBV5-8 with TRBJ2-1; D is unresolved. Trimming left V 1 base short and J 2 bases short, with 10 bases between. Germline V lookup: CDR1 SGHTS, CDR2 YDEGEE. This CDR3 comprises 15 residues. This CDR3 is CASSLYRTTYNEQFF. CDR3 DNA sequence: TGTGCCAGCAGCTTGTACCGAACAACCTACAATGAGCAGTTCTTC.

The J gene is TRBJ2-1, the V gene TRBV7-9, with a tentative D call TRBD2 (7 bases). The germline gives CDR1 SEHNR, CDR2 FQNEAQ (reference sequence). The CDR3 spans 15 residues. V was trimmed by 2 bases and J by 5 bases, leaving 13 bases between them. CDR3 residues: CASSLNGGQNNEQFF. Written as DNA, the CDR3 is TGTGCCAGCAGCTTAAACGGGGGGCAGAACAATGAGCAGTTCTTC. The full variable domain, completed using reference TRBV7-9 and TRBJ2-1, is DTGVSQNPRHKITKRGQNVTFRCDPISEHNRLYWYRQTLGQGPEFLTYFQNEAQLEKSRLLSDRFSAERPKGSFSTLEIQRTEQGDSAMYLCASSLNGGQNNEQFFGPGTRLTVL.

The rearrangement joins TRBV7-8 to TRBJ1-2; 10 positions match TRBD1. The V segment lost 1 base and the J segment 4 bases; nucleotides outside the gene matches: 6. CDR1 SGHVS and CDR2 FQNEAQ come from the germline V gene. The CDR3 loop spans 16 amino acids. The CDR3 is CASSLGKDRGSYGYTF. In DNA, the CDR3 is TGTGCCAGCAGCTTAGGGAAGGACAGGGGGTCCTATGGCTACACCTTC.

The chain recombines TRBV28 with TRBJ1-2, with 9 bases matching TRBD1. The CDR3 totals 14 residues. From germline, CDR1 is MDHEN and CDR2 SYDVKM. The junction had 6 bases not matched to a gene; V was cut back by 6 bases and J by 4 bases. Written as DNA, the CDR3 is TGTGCCAGCAGACCTACAGGGGGCAGCTATGGCTACACCTTC. It codes for CASRPTGGSYGYTF.

The V call is TRBV13, the J call TRBJ2-3, with TRBD2 matching over 8 bases. CDR3 length: 14 amino acids. Unmatched junction bases numbered 3, after V lost 5 bases and J lost 2 bases. Germline V gives CDR1 PRHDT, CDR2 FYEKMQ (reference sequence). The CDR3 DNA reads as TGTGCCAGCAGCCCGGGGGGGCCCACAGATACGCAGTATTTT. This encodes CASSPGGPTDTQYF.